This entry lists 11 T cell receptor beta chains sequenced from one sample in a study of blood T cell repertoires in COVID-19. The method was immunoSEQ multiplex PCR; TCRdb's version includes in-frame clones alone and lacks a portion of them. The sample yields some 110,000 clones, around 90% seen once. The sample consisted of peripheral blood. Source of these receptors: a human donor in a cohort sampled during active COVID-19.

The chain couples TRBV6-5 to TRBJ2-7, with 8 nucleotides matching TRBD2. J gave up 0 bases and V 0 bases, and 4 bases lay outside the gene matches. CDR3 length: 16 residues. Looked up from germline, CDR1 is MNHEY and CDR2 is SVGAGI. The CDR3 loop is CASSYSTAGVSYEQYF. In DNA, the CDR3 is TGTGCCAGCAGTTACTCGACAGCGGGGGTCTCCTACGAGCAGTACTTC.

This chain uses TRBV19 with TRBJ2-3; 10 nucleotides line up with TRBD1. Unmatched junction bases numbered 3, after V lost 9 bases and J lost 3 bases. The CDR3 has 13 residues. From germline, CDR1 is LNHDA and CDR2 SQIVND (reference sequence). CDR3 bases: TGTGCCAGCCGGGACAGGGGAACAGATACGCAGTATTTT. Encoded protein: CASRDRGTDTQYF.

The gene calls are TRBV28 and TRBJ2-7; TRBD1 agrees at 11 bases. V was pared by 4 bases and J by 8 bases, with 4 bases of the junction left unmatched. Germline CDR1 is MDHEN and CDR2 is SYDVKM. CDR3 length equals 13 residues. CDR3 nucleotide sequence: TGTGCCAGCAGTTCGGGACAGGGGGAACAGCAGTACTTC. Its translation is CASSSGQGEQQYF.

The chain has TRBV21-1 and TRBJ2-1; the tabulated D call, TRBD1, remains unverified against the DNA. TRBV21-1 is classified as a pseudogene. The CDR3 totals 14 residues. CDR3 sequence reads: CASSNEQGGNEQFF. The CDR3 coding sequence is TGTGCCAGCAGCAACGAACAGGGTGGTAATGAGCAGTTCTTC.

The chain has TRBV7-6 and TRBJ2-1, with 10 bases that match TRBD2. The J segment lost 0 bases and the V segment lost 2 bases, leaving 4 bases of the junction unmatched. Germline V gene data show CDR1 as SGHVS and CDR2 as FNYEAQ. There are 17 residues in the CDR3. This CDR3 is CASSLRSSGSSYNEQFF. CDR3 in DNA: TGTGCCAGCAGCTTAAGGTCTAGCGGGAGCTCCTACAATGAGCAGTTCTTC.

The rearrangement links TRBV12-3 or TRBV12-4 to TRBJ1-1, with TRBD1 matching 7 bases. The CDR3 totals 13 residues. The junction had 6 bases not matched to a gene; V was cut back by 7 bases and J by 4 bases. CDR3 protein: CASTRDRVTEAFF. The CDR3 DNA follows: TGTGCCAGCACCAGAGACAGGGTCACTGAAGCTTTCTTT.

This chain uses TRBV27 with TRBJ2-1, with 8 bases that match TRBD1. With 8 bases clipped from V and 4 bases from J, the junction kept 7 bases outside the gene matches. The CDR3 covers 14 residues. Germline CDR1 reads MNHEY; CDR2 reads SMNVEV (reference sequence). For the CDR3, the DNA is TGTGCCAGCGGAATGACAGGGGCTTACAATGAGCAGTTCTTC. This sequence encodes CASGMTGAYNEQFF.

The genes are TRBV19 and TRBJ1-5, with 8 bases lining up with TRBD1. The germline CDR1 and CDR2 sequences are LNHDA and SQIVND (reference sequence). J gave up 4 bases and V 6 bases, and 8 bases lay outside the gene matches. The CDR3 loop spans 15 amino acids. The CDR3 DNA sequence: TGTGCCAGTAGCACCGACAGGGGCTGGAATCAGCCCCAGCATTTT. This gives the protein CASSTDRGWNQPQHF. The full variable domain, rest sourced from reference TRBV19 and TRBJ1-5, is DGGITQSPKYLFRKEGQNVTLSCEQNLNHDAMYWYRQDPGQGLRLIYYSQIVNDFQKGDIAEGYSVSREKKESFPLTVTSAQKNPTAFYLCASSTDRGWNQPQHFGDGTRLSIL.

The chain combines TRBV28 with TRBJ2-7; TRBD1 matches at 7 bases. The germline V gene has CDR1 MDHEN and CDR2 SYDVKM. The CDR3 consists of 15 residues. The trim removed 7 bases at V and 3 bases at J, leaving 12 bases unmatched. The DNA for the CDR3 is TGTGCCAGCACCGCGGGTGGGACAGCGAACTACGAGCAGTACTTC. This sequence encodes CASTAGGTANYEQYF. Filled out from reference TRBV28 and TRBJ2-7, the complete variable domain reads DVKVTQSSRYLVKRTGEKVFLECVQDMDHENMFWYRQDPGLGLRLIYFSYDVKMKEKGDIPEGYSVSREKKERFSLILESASTNQTSMYLCASTAGGTANYEQYFGPGTRLTVT.

This clone occurred once. The chain joins TRBV5-1 to TRBJ1-2, with D perhaps matching TRBD1 (5 bases). The V and J ends lost 0 bases and 6 bases respectively, with 15 bases between them. Germline V gene lookup returns CDR1 SGHRS and CDR2 YFSETQ. CDR3 size: 15 residues. This chain's CDR3 is CASSLVGRNRNGYTF. CDR3 bases: TGCGCCAGCAGCTTGGTTGGGCGAAACAGGAATGGCTACACCTTC.

The chain is built from TRBV7-8 and TRBJ1-2; no firm D call. The V end lost 1 base, the J end lost 5 bases, and 14 bases lay between the germline ends. The germline gives CDR1 SGHVS, CDR2 FQNEAQ. CDR3 length: 15 amino acids. CDR3 protein: CASSLGRRRGYGYTF. CDR3 in DNA: TGTGCCAGCAGCTTAGGTCGACGCCGCGGGTATGGCTACACCTTC.